Listed below are T cell receptor beta chains from one sample, sequenced in a study of siplizumab effects on memory and regulatory T cells. Only in-frame clones appear in the TCRdb table, and some are missing; sequencing was by immunoSEQ multiplex PCR. Here the sample spans approximately 60,000 clones, 90% to 98% being singletons. The specimen was naive CD8+ T cells sorted from blood. Every receptor here comes from a human donor in good health. Both conserved end residues are part of each CDR3. The D gene is left open where the match is weak. Size is stated for part of the rows, as once, few or many counts, or as a class when the clone is expanded.

TGTGCCAGCAGCCCGGACCGGGACAGGGGCATCTATTTGGGTGGCTACACCTTC	CASSPDRDRGIYLGGYTF	.	TRBV5-4	TRBD1	TRBJ1-2
TGCAGTGGTCCGCTGGGGACTGAAGCTTTCTTT	CSGPLGTEAFF	.	TRBV20-1	.	TRBJ1-1
TGTGCCAGCAGTGACGGAACAGGACCTAACTATGGCTACACCTTC	CASSDGTGPNYGYTF	.	TRBV6-4	.	TRBJ1-2
TGTGCCAGCAGCTATTCGGAGGGAGCGGGCGAGCAGTACTTC	CASSYSEGAGEQYF	.	TRBV28	.	TRBJ2-7
TGCGCCAGCAGCCAAAGCGGGGGGCTTGACTACACCGGGGAGCTGTTTTTT	CASSQSGGLDYTGELFF	.	TRBV4-3	TRBD2	TRBJ2-2
TGTGCCAGCAGTGAAGGTGGGGCGCGGGGCACCGGGGAGCTGTTTTTT	CASSEGGARGTGELFF	.	TRBV2	.	TRBJ2-2
TGTGCCAGCAGCTTGCTGGGGGAAGAGACCCAGTACTTC	CASSLLGEETQYF	.	TRBV5-8	.	TRBJ2-5
TGTGCCACCAGGAAGAGGATGGCGGGGGGTAAAGATGAGCAGTTCTTC	CATRKRMAGGKDEQFF	.	TRBV15	TRBD2	TRBJ2-1
TGTGCCAGCAGCCAAGGGGGGACTGAAGCTTTCTTT	CASSQGGTEAFF	.	TRBV6-5	.	TRBJ1-1
TGTGCCAGCAGCTTGGAAGCAGGTGGGGCCCCAGATACGCAGTATTTT	CASSLEAGGAPDTQYF	.	TRBV5-4	.	TRBJ2-3
TGTGCCAGCAGCTCAGGGGACAGGGGGTGGGGTGGCTACACCTTC	CASSSGDRGWGGYTF	.	TRBV7-6	TRBD1	TRBJ1-2
TGTGCCAGCAGCTTAGGGCAGGCCTACACTGAAGCTTTCTTT	CASSLGQAYTEAFF	.	TRBV7-9	.	TRBJ1-1
TGCGCCAGCAGCCCGGGACAGGGTACGAATCAGCCCCAGCATTTT	CASSPGQGTNQPQHF	.	TRBV4-1	TRBD1	TRBJ1-5
TGTGCCAGCAGCCTTAGCTCCTACGAGCAGTACTTC	CASSLSSYEQYF	.	TRBV27	.	TRBJ2-7
TGTGCCAGCAGCCTCGGAGGGTCGGGCGGGGAGCTGTTTTTT	CASSLGGSGGELFF	.	TRBV11-3	.	TRBJ2-2
TGCGCCAGCAGTAGGGTACAGGGGGACTATGGCTACACCTTC	CASSRVQGDYGYTF	.	TRBV10-1	TRBD1	TRBJ1-2
TGTGCCAGCAGCGTAGCAGGGACTAGCACAGATACGCAGTATTTT	CASSVAGTSTDTQYF	.	TRBV9	.	TRBJ2-3
TGTGCCAGCAGTTATAGGGGGCTACTACAAGAGACCCAGTACTTC	CASSYRGLLQETQYF	.	TRBV28	TRBD1	TRBJ2-5
TGTGCCACTGGGGGCTGGGAAGAGGCGGGAACTGAAGCTTTCTTT	CATGGWEEAGTEAFF	.	TRBV19	.	TRBJ1-1
TGTGCCAGCAGCTTAACCTCGGCAGGTTACTACAATGAGCAGTTCTTC	CASSLTSAGYYNEQFF	.	TRBV7-3	.	TRBJ2-1
TGTGCCAGCAGCTTGCTCGGGGACACCCAAGAGACCCAGTACTTC	CASSLLGDTQETQYF	.	TRBV5-4	.	TRBJ2-5
TGTGCTAGTGGTTTGGGGCAGGGGAACACTGAAGCTTTCTTT	CASGLGQGNTEAFF	.	TRBV12-5	.	TRBJ1-1
TGCGCCAGCAGCACCCGGGACTTAAATGAAAAACTGTTTTTT	CASSTRDLNEKLFF	.	TRBV4-1	.	TRBJ1-4
TGTGCCAGCAGCGTTAACTTTGGGACAGCAGCTAATGAAAAACTGTTTTTT	CASSVNFGTAANEKLFF	.	TRBV9	TRBD1	TRBJ1-4
TGTGCCAGCAGCTTACACTGGAGCAATCAGCCCCAGCATTTT	CASSLHWSNQPQHF	once	TRBV6-6	.	TRBJ1-5
TGTGCCAGTAGTATGGTCGCAGGAGATGCTTATGGCTACACCTTC	CASSMVAGDAYGYTF	.	TRBV19	.	TRBJ1-2
TGTGCCAGCAGCACTCCTGAGGGGGGGCTTAACTATGGCTACACCTTC	CASSTPEGGLNYGYTF	.	TRBV7-9	.	TRBJ1-2
TGCAGTGCGCCGTACGTGGGCGAGCAGTACTTC	CSAPYVGEQYF	.	TRBV20-1	.	TRBJ2-7
TGTGCCAGCAGCTGCTGGACAGGGGGCATTAGCAATCAGCCCCAGCATTTT	CASSCWTGGISNQPQHF	.	TRBV5-4	TRBD1	TRBJ1-5
TGTGCCAGCTCACCAGTATCGGGTGTGAACACTGAAGCTTTCTTT	CASSPVSGVNTEAFF	.	TRBV18	.	TRBJ1-1
TGTGCCAGCAGTCCGCAGACTAGCACAGATACGCAGTATTTT	CASSPQTSTDTQYF	once	TRBV27	.	TRBJ2-3
TGTGCCAGCAGCAAAGCGGGCCTTAGCACAGATACGCAGTATTTT	CASSKAGLSTDTQYF	once	TRBV21-1	.	TRBJ2-3
TGTGCCAGCATTCGCTCCTGGGAGGTTGGCACAGATACGCAGTATTTT	CASIRSWEVGTDTQYF	.	TRBV2	.	TRBJ2-3
TGTGCCTGGGCCGGGACAGAAGGGACCCAGTACTTC	CAWAGTEGTQYF	.	TRBV30	TRBD1	TRBJ2-5
TGTGCCAGCAGCTTAGAGGGGCAGAGAATGAACACTGAAGCTTTCTTT	CASSLEGQRMNTEAFF	.	TRBV7-2	.	TRBJ1-1
TGTGCCAGCAAATCTAGACGGGGTAATGAGCAGTTCTTC	CASKSRRGNEQFF	.	TRBV21-1	.	TRBJ2-1
TGCGCCAGCAGCCAAGAGGGGTCGGGGGCCTCCTACGAGCAGTACTTC	CASSQEGSGASYEQYF	.	TRBV4-1	.	TRBJ2-7
TGTGCCAGCAGCTTAGAAGGGGGAGGTTGGTGGTCACCCCTCCACTTT	CASSLEGGGWWSPLHF	.	TRBV11-2	.	TRBJ1-6
TGTGCCATCATAGTACCCGGGCGGGGAACTGGGGCCAAAAACATTCAGTACTTC	CAIIVPGRGTGAKNIQYF	.	TRBV10-3	.	TRBJ2-4
TGTGCCAGCAGCGCCAAAGCAGACCAAAACTATGGCTACACCTTC	CASSAKADQNYGYTF	.	TRBV9	.	TRBJ1-2
TGCGCCAGCAGCCAGGCCCCGGACACAGATACGCAGTATTTT	CASSQAPDTDTQYF	.	TRBV4-3	.	TRBJ2-3
TGTGCCAGCAGCCCCGACCCGGGGCAACCCTACGAGCAGTACTTC	CASSPDPGQPYEQYF	.	TRBV7-9	.	TRBJ2-7
TGTGCCAGCCTATGGTGGGGGGCCGGTGGCTATGGCTACACCTTC	CASLWWGAGGYGYTF	once	TRBV2	.	TRBJ1-2
TGTGCCAGCACCCAAATGGGGACATTCTCCTACGAGCAGTACTTC	CASTQMGTFSYEQYF	.	TRBV6-1	.	TRBJ2-7
TGTGCCAGCAGTGAAGGGAACACTGAAGCTTTCTTT	CASSEGNTEAFF	.	TRBV25-1	.	TRBJ1-1
TGTGCCAGCAGCGATAGCGGGGGTCAAGAGACCCAGTACTTC	CASSDSGGQETQYF	.	TRBV9	TRBD2	TRBJ2-5
TGTGCCTGGAGTGTAGGCGGGGACACTGAAGCTTTCTTT	CAWSVGGDTEAFF	few	TRBV30	.	TRBJ1-1
TGTGCCAGCAGTTTCCCAAGCTCTGGAAACACCATATATTTT	CASSFPSSGNTIYF	.	TRBV28	.	TRBJ1-3
TGTGCCAGCAGCTTGCGGTACAGGGATAGCAATCAGCCCCAGCATTTT	CASSLRYRDSNQPQHF	.	TRBV5-5	.	TRBJ1-5
TGTGCCAGCAGCTTAGGGGCAGGGTTGGGGACTGAAGCTTTCTTT	CASSLGAGLGTEAFF	.	TRBV7-2	.	TRBJ1-1
TGTGCCAGCAGTCCCATTTATGGGGTCTATGGCTACACCTTC	CASSPIYGVYGYTF	once	TRBV28	.	TRBJ1-2
TGTGCCAGCAGCTTCCGGGACACAAGCACAGATACGCAGTATTTT	CASSFRDTSTDTQYF	.	TRBV7-3	.	TRBJ2-3
TGTGCCAGCAGCCAAGTACTCAGTACTGAAGCTTTCTTT	CASSQVLSTEAFF	.	TRBV14	.	TRBJ1-1
TGTGCCAGCAGCCGATGGGCCGGGGAGCTGTTTTTT	CASSRWAGELFF	once	TRBV28	.	TRBJ2-2
TGCAGCGTTGAATTGGGCACTTACTACGAGCAGTACTTC	CSVELGTYYEQYF	.	TRBV29-1	.	TRBJ2-7
TGTGCCAGCAATTCCGGGACCTTAGGGAACTTC	CASNSGTLGNF	.	TRBV6-1	.	TRBJ2-5
TGTGCCAGCAGCGCTGAGACTAGCGGGGGTTCAGATACGCAGTATTTT	CASSAETSGGSDTQYF	.	TRBV9	TRBD2	TRBJ2-3
TGTGCCAGTAGAGGTGCGGTGGACACTACGAACACCGGGGAGCTGTTTTTT	CASRGAVDTTNTGELFF	.	TRBV19	.	TRBJ2-2
TGTGCCAGCAGCTTGGAGACAGGGGATCTAACTGAAGCTTTCTTT	CASSLETGDLTEAFF	.	TRBV5-6	TRBD1	TRBJ1-1